These 21 T cell receptor beta chains share one sample of origin, sequenced in a study of regulatory T cells in long-lasting Graves disease. Time point noted: newly diagnosed GD, antithyroid drugs for less than 3 months. Extracted RNA from PBMCs served as the source of the TCR library. Construction of the TCR beta libraries employed iRepertoire HTBI primers in conjunction with Arm-PCR of CDR3 regions. TCRdb re-called the multiplex PCR reads with MiXCR, one entry per CDR3 protein. The sample shows about 450,000 distinct CDR3 sequences, about 15% of them seen only once. The same sample was also used in a study of T cells in Graves' hyperthyroidism and ophthalmopathy.

The sample consisted of peripheral blood mononuclear cells (PBMCs), taken at new diagnosis, from a patient treated with antithyroid drugs. These receptor sequences come from a woman aged 25 to 39 with Graves disease.

At least ten counts were recorded for this clonotype. An end of the junction does not agree with germline; a read error may underlie this. The J gene is TRBJ2-1, the V gene TRBV2; D is ambiguous. The germline V gene encodes CDR1 SNHLY and CDR2 FYNNEI. The length of the CDR3 is 12 residues. The CDR3 DNA reads TGTGCCAGCAGTGTATACCACAATGAGCGGTTCTTC. This translates into CASSVYHNERFF.

A note on this clonotype: A much more abundant neighbour one base away suggests this may be a read error. The chain recombines TRBV5-5 with TRBJ2-2; 7 bases are a match to TRBD2. The CDR3 runs 17 residues. Germline-derived CDR1 and CDR2 are SGHKS and YYEKEE (reference sequence). The CDR3 is CASSLDGSGLGGGERFF. The CDR3 nucleotides read TGTGCCAGCAGCTTGGACGGTAGCGGGCTGGGTGGCGGGGAGCGGTTTTTT.

This clonotype occurred a few times. At one end, the junction sequence differs from germline, possibly due to a read error. DNA for the CDR3: TGTGCCAGCACCGGAGCCTCCGACGAGCAGTACTTC. It specifies CASTGASDEQYF. The gene calls are TRBV2 and TRBJ2-7; D ambiguous. Germline V gives CDR1 SNHLY, CDR2 FYNNEI. This CDR3 is 12 amino acids long. Together with reference TRBV2 and TRBJ2-7, the CDR3 gives the full variable domain: EPEVTQTPSHQVTQMGQEVILRCVPISNHLYFYWYRQILGQKVEFLVSFYNNEISEKSEIFDDQFSVERPDGSNFTLKIRSTKLEDSAMYFCASTGASDEQYFGPGTRLTVT.

The table lists this clonotype with many counts. The V and J genes are TRBV20-1 and TRBJ1-1, with 9 bases lining up with TRBD1. After removal of 2 bases from V and 3 bases from J, the junction contained 10 bases not matched to a gene. CDR1 DFQATT and CDR2 SNEGSKA come from the germline V gene (reference sequence). This CDR3 contains 16 residues. In DNA, the CDR3 is TGCAGTGCTAGAAAAGGGACAGGGAAGATGGACACTGAAGCTTTCTTT. Encoded protein: CSARKGTGKMDTEAFF.

This clonotype was recorded a few times. This chain joins TRBV28 and TRBJ2-1; 9 bases fit TRBD1. The CDR3 covers 14 residues. Germline CDR1 reads MDHEN; CDR2 reads SYDVKM. Trimming took 2 bases from V and 10 from J; bases not matched to a gene: 6. The CDR3 protein is CASSLTGGSREQFF. The CDR3 DNA reads TGTGCCAGCAGTTTAACAGGGGGCTCCCGAGAGCAGTTCTTC. The full variable domain, in which reference TRBV28 and TRBJ2-1 provide the parts outside the CDR3, is DVKVTQSSRYLVKRTGEKVFLECVQDMDHENMFWYRQDPGLGLRLIYFSYDVKMKEKGDIPEGYSVSREKKERFSLILESASTNQTSMYLCASSLTGGSREQFFGPGTRLTVL.

This clonotype was detected many times. The chain joins TRBV2 to TRBJ2-1, with TRBD1 matching 8 bases. With V trimmed by 8 bases and J by 3 bases, 3 bases remained unmatched. This CDR3 region has 13 residues. CDR1 is SNHLY, CDR2 FYNNEI, per germline. The CDR3 is CASEGTGYNEQFF. For the CDR3, the DNA is TGTGCCAGCGAAGGGACAGGCTACAATGAGCAGTTCTTC. Full variable domain (rest looked up from reference TRBV2 and TRBJ2-1): EPEVTQTPSHQVTQMGQEVILRCVPISNHLYFYWYRQILGQKVEFLVSFYNNEISEKSEIFDDQFSVERPDGSNFTLKIRSTKLEDSAMYFCASEGTGYNEQFFGPGTRLTVL.

The chain carries TRBV18 and TRBJ1-3; weak D call: TRBD1 (5 bases). V lost 3 bases, J lost 4 bases, and 13 bases lay in between. The CDR3 sequence is 15 residues long. Germline CDR1 is KGHSH and CDR2 is LQKENI. This chain's CDR3 is CASSPLEGPGNTIYF. The DNA of the CDR3 is TGTGCCAGCTCACCGCTTGAGGGACCCGGAAACACCATATATTTT.

The rearrangement uses TRBV3-1 and TRBJ2-5; 9 bases agree with TRBD1. The CDR3 has 14 amino acids. After removal of 3 bases from V and 4 bases from J, the junction contained 3 bases not matched to a gene. Looked up from germline, CDR1 is LGHDT and CDR2 is YNNKEL (reference sequence). The CDR3 reads CASSHRTGVETQYF. CDR3 bases: TGTGCCAGCAGCCACCGGACAGGGGTAGAGACCCAGTACTTC.

This clonotype was picked up a small number of times. The chain carries TRBV20-1 and TRBJ2-1; 10 bases align to TRBD2. The DNA matches TRBJ2-5 better at its end, which makes the J call doubtful. Looked up from germline, CDR1 is DFQATT and CDR2 is SNEGSKA (reference sequence). The CDR3 extends over 16 amino acids. The CDR3 loop reads CSAGSQREGFQETQYF. The DNA of the CDR3 is TGCAGTGCCGGCTCCCAGCGGGAGGGATTTCAAGAGACCCAGTACTTC.

This clonotype was observed at least ten times. The J gene is TRBJ2-7, the V gene TRBV6-1; the match to TRBD2 covers 9 bases. J lost 4 bases, V lost 0 bases, and 13 bases had no gene match. Germline lookup yields CDR1 MNHNS and CDR2 SASEGT. The CDR3 is 18 amino acids. The CDR3 protein is CASSEALVKREVNYEQYF. The CDR3 DNA reads TGTGCCAGCAGTGAAGCGCTAGTCAAGCGGGAGGTGAATTACGAGCAGTACTTC.

This clonotype was recorded at least ten times. V is TRBV3-1 and J is TRBJ2-7, with 7 bases fitting TRBD1. This CDR3 is 14 amino acids long. Germline-derived CDR1 and CDR2 are LGHDT and YNNKEL (reference sequence). The junction had 1 base not matched to a gene; V was cut back by 0 bases and J by 2 bases. The CDR3 reads CASSQEDRPYEQYF. The CDR3 nucleotides read TGTGCCAGCAGCCAAGAGGACAGGCCCTACGAGCAGTACTTC.

The chain joins TRBV15 to TRBJ2-2, with 11 bases lining up with TRBD2. The V and J ends lost 2 bases and 1 base, in that order; junction bases with no gene match: 3. The germline V gene encodes CDR1 LNHNV and CDR2 YYDKDF (reference sequence). The CDR3 covers 17 residues. This chain's CDR3 is CATSRLAGGLNTGELFF. The DNA for the CDR3 is TGTGCCACCAGCAGACTAGCGGGAGGCTTGAACACCGGGGAGCTGTTTTTT.

The rearrangement joins TRBV7-3 to TRBJ2-1, with D perhaps matching TRBD1 or TRBD2 (5 bases each). CDR3 length: 13 residues. Trimming removed 1 base at V and 7 bases at J, with 8 bases between. CDR1 is SGHTA and CDR2 is FQGTGA in the germline V gene. CDR3 DNA: TGTGCCAGCAGCTTAAGAGGGACGAATGAGCAGTTCTTC. It specifies CASSLRGTNEQFF.

J is TRBJ1-4 and V is TRBV27; D is possibly TRBD1 (6 bases). From germline, CDR1 is MNHEY and CDR2 SMNVEV (reference sequence). Trimming pared 6 bases from V and 8 bases from J, leaving 13 bases between. This CDR3 contains 13 residues. The CDR3: CASRQGWKEKLFF. The CDR3 DNA follows: TGTGCCAGCAGACAGGGCTGGAAAGAAAAACTGTTTTTT.

The sample holds many counts of this clonotype. The chain couples TRBV11-2 to TRBJ1-2, with D perhaps matching TRBD1 (5 bases). Per the germline V gene, CDR1 is SGHAT and CDR2 is FQNNGV. V was trimmed by 5 bases and J by 6 bases, leaving 16 bases between them. The CDR3 loop spans 14 amino acids. The CDR3 loop is CASSLIDGTNGYTF. The CDR3 nucleotides are TGTGCCAGCAGCCTCATAGATGGGACTAATGGCTACACCTTC. The full variable domain, with the rest looked up from reference TRBV11-2 and TRBJ1-2, is EAGVAQSPRYKIIEKRQSVAFWCNPISGHATLYWYQQILGQGPKLLIQFQNNGVVDDSQLPKDRFSAERLKGVDSTLKIQPAKLEDSAVYLCASSLIDGTNGYTFGSGTRLTVV.

Many counts were recorded for this clonotype. The rearrangement joins TRBV6-1 to TRBJ2-7; TRBD2 matches 9 bases. Germline lookup yields CDR1 MNHNS and CDR2 SASEGT. The CDR3 runs to 13 residues. After removal of 8 bases from V and 3 bases from J, the junction contained 5 bases not matched to a gene. The CDR3 DNA follows: TGTGCCAGCCAAACTAGCGGGCTCTACGAGCAGTACTTC. It yields the protein CASQTSGLYEQYF.

This clonotype occurred a few times. The rearrangement joins TRBV27 to TRBJ2-6, with D uncertain. The CDR3 loop spans 15 amino acids. CDR1 and CDR2 from the germline V gene are MNHEY and SMNVEV (reference sequence). Trimming pared 6 bases from V and 1 base from J, leaving 10 bases between. In DNA, the CDR3 is TGTGCCAGCAGACTACTCAAGTCTGGGGCCAACGTCCTGACTTTC. Translation gives CASRLLKSGANVLTF.

This chain uses TRBV10-3 with TRBJ2-3; TRBD1 agrees at 7 bases. Trimming removed 6 bases from V and 2 bases from J; junction bases left unmatched: 8. Germline V gives CDR1 ENHRY, CDR2 SYGVKD. There are 15 residues in the CDR3. The DNA for the CDR3 is TGTGCCATCAGACAAGGGGGCTTTAACACAGATACGCAGTATTTT. This translates into CAIRQGGFNTDTQYF.

This clonotype was picked up a small number of times. V usage is TRBV27 and J usage is TRBJ1-5; D uncertain. CDR1 and CDR2 (germline): MNHEY, SMNVEV (reference sequence). CDR3 length: 13 amino acids. V lost 2 bases to trimming and J lost 3 bases, with 5 bases between them. CDR3 bases: TGTGCCAGCAGTTTACGCTACAATCAGCCCCAGCATTTT. The encoded protein is CASSLRYNQPQHF.

This clonotype has at least ten counts. The chain links TRBV28 to TRBJ1-1, with 10 bases fitting TRBD1. Looked up from germline, CDR1 is MDHEN and CDR2 is SYDVKM. J was trimmed by 6 bases and V by 6 bases; bases with no gene match: 13. This CDR3 contains 16 residues. The CDR3 nucleotides are TGTGCCAGCAGACTTAGAACGGGACAGGGGAAAGCTGAAGCTTTCTTT. Amino acids: CASRLRTGQGKAEAFF.

This clonotype was observed at least ten times. Its ends do not fully match the called genes, so a read error is possible. This CDR3 is CATSRDQQSGHF. In DNA form, the CDR3 reads TGTGCCACCAGCAGAGACCAGCAGTCAGGCCACTTC. The rearrangement uses TRBV15 and TRBJ1-2; D call uncertain. The CDR3 totals 12 residues. Per the germline V gene, CDR1 is LNHNV and CDR2 is YYDKDF (reference sequence).